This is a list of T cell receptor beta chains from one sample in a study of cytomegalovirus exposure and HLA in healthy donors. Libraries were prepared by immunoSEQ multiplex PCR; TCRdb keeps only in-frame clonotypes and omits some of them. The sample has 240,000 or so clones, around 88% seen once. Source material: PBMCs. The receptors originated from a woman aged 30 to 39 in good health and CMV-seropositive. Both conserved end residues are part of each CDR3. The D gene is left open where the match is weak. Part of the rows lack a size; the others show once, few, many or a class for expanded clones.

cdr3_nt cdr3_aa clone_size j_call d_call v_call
TGCGCCAGCAGCTTGGAAGGCCTAGCGTACCAAGAGACCCAGTACTTC CASSLEGLAYQETQYF once TRBJ2-5 NA TRBV5-1
TGTGCCACCAGCACCAAGGGACAGGGAGACTACGAGCAGTACTTC CATSTKGQGDYEQYF NA TRBJ2-7 TRBD1 TRBV15
TGTGCCATCAGTGACCGGGACAGTGCTTACTTC CAISDRDSAYF NA TRBJ2-5 TRBD1 TRBV10-3
TGTGCCAGCAGTCCCCTCGGACTAGGAGGAGATACGCAGTATTTT CASSPLGLGGDTQYF NA TRBJ2-3 TRBD2 TRBV2
TGCAGCGTTGAATATGGGGGGGAAGGCTACACCTTC CSVEYGGEGYTF NA TRBJ1-2 NA TRBV29-1
TGTGCCAGCAGCCGCGGTTCTGAAGCTTTCTTT CASSRGSEAFF NA TRBJ1-1 NA TRBV27
TGCGCCAGCAGCTCAGATCCAGTAACCTCTGGAAACACCATATATTTT CASSSDPVTSGNTIYF NA TRBJ1-3 NA TRBV5-1
TGCGCCAGCAGTGACCCGACAGGGAGCTCCTACAATGAGCAGTTCTTC CASSDPTGSSYNEQFF NA TRBJ2-1 TRBD1 TRBV10-1
TGTGCCAGCGAAACAGGGGGTGGTGAAGCTTTCTTT CASETGGGEAFF NA TRBJ1-1 TRBD1 TRBV19
TGTGCCATCCCGGGACAGGGGACGGGCGAGCAGTACTTC CAIPGQGTGEQYF NA TRBJ2-7 TRBD1 TRBV7-9
TGTGCCAGCAGCTCTTCTAATGAGCAGTTCTTC CASSSSNEQFF NA TRBJ2-1 NA TRBV7-8
TGTGCCACCTCCGGGACAGCGGGCAATCAGCCCCAGCATTTT CATSGTAGNQPQHF few TRBJ1-5 TRBD1 TRBV19
TGTGCCAGCAGGTTATCTAGCGGGAGTAGGCAAGAGACCCAGTACTTC CASRLSSGSRQETQYF NA TRBJ2-5 TRBD2 TRBV2
TGTGCCAGCAGCCTAATCCAGGGAAACTATGGCTACACCTTC CASSLIQGNYGYTF NA TRBJ1-2 NA TRBV11-2
TGCGCCAGCAGCGAGGGGGTATCTAATGAAAAACTGTTTTTT CASSEGVSNEKLFF NA TRBJ1-4 NA TRBV5-1
TGTGCCAGCAGCGTAAGCGGAGCCCCCTACAATGAGCAGTTCTTC CASSVSGAPYNEQFF NA TRBJ2-1 NA TRBV7-7
TGTGCCAGCAGGAGGACAGGGTCGGATGAGCAGTTCTTC CASRRTGSDEQFF NA TRBJ2-1 TRBD1 TRBV27
TGTGCCAGCTCTATATGGTCGGGAAGCACAGATACGCAGTATTTT CASSIWSGSTDTQYF NA TRBJ2-3 NA TRBV7-8
TGTGCCAGCTCCGGGGAGGGGATGGTTGGCTACACCTTC CASSGEGMVGYTF once TRBJ1-2 NA TRBV7-9
TGTGCCAGCAGCTTGCGGACTAGCGGGAGGACCGGGGAGCTGTTTTTT CASSLRTSGRTGELFF NA TRBJ2-2 TRBD2 TRBV5-6
TGTGCCACCAGCAAAGATCGGCAGGGGGCCGGGGAGCTGTTTTTT CATSKDRQGAGELFF NA TRBJ2-2 TRBD1 TRBV15
TGTGCCACCAGCAGCCTAAAACTAGCGGGAGGTGCCGCAGATACGCAGTATTTT CATSSLKLAGGAADTQYF NA TRBJ2-3 TRBD2 TRBV15
TGCGCCAGCAGTGGGGCAGGGGGCACCCACACCGGGGAGCTGTTTTTT CASSGAGGTHTGELFF NA TRBJ2-2 TRBD1 TRBV10-1
TGTGCCAGTAGTATTAAGGGAGATTATGGCTACACCTTC CASSIKGDYGYTF NA TRBJ1-2 NA TRBV19
TGTGCCAGCAGCCCCCAAACAGCTAACTATGGCTACACCTTC CASSPQTANYGYTF NA TRBJ1-2 NA TRBV27
TGTGCCAGCAGCGTGAGCGGTACCAATGAGCAGTTCTTC CASSVSGTNEQFF NA TRBJ2-1 NA TRBV9
TGTGCCAGCAGATGGACAGGGGGCGATGAAAAACTGTTTTTT CASRWTGGDEKLFF NA TRBJ1-4 TRBD1 TRBV27
TGTGCCAGCTCACCATCGGGAGGGCCGAGTAATGAGCAGTTCTTC CASSPSGGPSNEQFF NA TRBJ2-1 TRBD2 TRBV18
TGTGCCACCAGCATCACAGCGGGGATTACCCCTGAAGCTTTCTTT CATSITAGITPEAFF NA TRBJ1-1 NA TRBV15
TGTGCCAGCAGCTCTCGGACTGATGAGCAGTTCTTC CASSSRTDEQFF NA TRBJ2-1 NA TRBV7-9
TGTGCCAGCAGTGAAGGGACAGGCGAAAGCAATCAGCCCCAGCATTTT CASSEGTGESNQPQHF NA TRBJ1-5 TRBD1 TRBV2
TGTGCCAGCAGTTTTTCACTAGCGGGAAGCCAAGAGACCCAGTACTTC CASSFSLAGSQETQYF NA TRBJ2-5 TRBD2 TRBV27
TGTGCCAGCAGTTTAGACGGGAGCGAAGGGGAGACCCAGTACTTC CASSLDGSEGETQYF NA TRBJ2-5 NA TRBV28
TGTGCCAGCAGCCCGTGGGGGGGGCTTGACAATGAGCAGTTCTTC CASSPWGGLDNEQFF NA TRBJ2-1 NA TRBV11-2
TGCGCCAGCAGCTCAGGACTAGCGGGAGTTTTAACCGGGGAGCTGTTTTTT CASSSGLAGVLTGELFF NA TRBJ2-2 TRBD2 TRBV5-1
TGTGCCAGCAGCTTACGGACTAGCGGGAGCTATGAGCAGTTCTTC CASSLRTSGSYEQFF NA TRBJ2-1 TRBD2 TRBV7-2
TGTGCCAGAGCCGCCCTAGTGCGAGAGACCCAGTACTTC CARAALVRETQYF NA TRBJ2-5 NA TRBV2
TGTGCCAGCAGCCAAGACAGGGCCAGCAATCAGCCCCAGCATTTT CASSQDRASNQPQHF once TRBJ1-5 TRBD1 TRBV27
TGTGCCAGCAGCCGCGCGGTAGCGGGCAATGAGCAGTTCTTC CASSRAVAGNEQFF few TRBJ2-1 TRBD2 TRBV4-2
TGTGCCAGCAGCTCGGGACAGGAGTACAATGAGCAGTTCTTC CASSSGQEYNEQFF NA TRBJ2-1 TRBD1 TRBV11-3
TGTGCCAGCAGTGAGGCCGGGACTAGCGAGACCTACGAGCAGTACTTC CASSEAGTSETYEQYF NA TRBJ2-7 TRBD2 TRBV6-4
TGCAGCGTATTTGATCGGACCGGCGGGGAAGCTTTCTTT CSVFDRTGGEAFF NA TRBJ1-1 NA TRBV29-1
TGTGCCAGCAGCTTAGGAGTGGAGACCCAGTACTTC CASSLGVETQYF NA TRBJ2-5 NA TRBV7-2
TGCAGCGTTGACGGGGAGGCCCAAGAGACCCAGTACTTC CSVDGEAQETQYF NA TRBJ2-5 NA TRBV29-1
TGTGCCAGCAGCATGAGACTAGCGGGAGCAGAGACCCAGTACTTC CASSMRLAGAETQYF NA TRBJ2-5 TRBD2 TRBV7-2
TGCGCCAGCAGCGATCCCGGGGAGGGAGGTGAAAAACTGTTTTTT CASSDPGEGGEKLFF NA TRBJ1-4 NA TRBV5-1
TGTGCCAGCAGCCCGGGAGCCTATTACGAGCAGTACTTC CASSPGAYYEQYF NA TRBJ2-7 NA TRBV14
TGCGCCAGCAGCTTCTCGTCGCCCGGGACAGGGGGGATCCAGTACTTC CASSFSSPGTGGIQYF NA TRBJ2-5 TRBD1 TRBV5-1
TGTGCCACCAGCCCCCGGGACAACCAGCCCCAGCATTTT CATSPRDNQPQHF NA TRBJ1-5 NA TRBV15
TGTGCCAGCAGACCCCAGGGCAATCAGCCCCAGCATTTT CASRPQGNQPQHF NA TRBJ1-5 NA TRBV27
TGTGCCAGCACCACAGTGCACTACGAGCAGTACTTC CASTTVHYEQYF NA TRBJ2-7 NA TRBV7-9
TGCGCCAGCAGTGACTCTAGCGGGCTCACAGATACGCAGTATTTT CASSDSSGLTDTQYF NA TRBJ2-3 TRBD2 TRBV10-2
TGTGCCAGCAGTTTATCGGGGGGGAGCTCCTACAATGAGCAGTTCTTC CASSLSGGSSYNEQFF NA TRBJ2-1 TRBD2 TRBV27
TGTGCCATCAGTGAGTCGCAGGTGGCTGGCTACACCTTC CAISESQVAGYTF NA TRBJ1-2 NA TRBV10-3
TGCGCCAGCAGCTTGGCCGAGTATGGGACAGGGGGCGGCTACACCTTC CASSLAEYGTGGGYTF once TRBJ1-2 TRBD1 TRBV5-1